These 13 T cell receptor beta chains originate from one sample sequenced in a study of early T cells in non-severe SARS-CoV-2 infection. TCRdb recomputed calls from the 5' RACE reads with MiXCR, one row per CDR3 protein. This repertoire shows tens of thousands of distinct CDR3 sequences, roughly an eighth found once; its top ten account for approximately 5%. The material sequenced was whole blood, taken at baseline. These receptors originate from an adult who was a healthcare worker with PCR-confirmed SARS-CoV-2 infection or an uninfected control (not recorded which).

Written as DNA, the CDR3 is TGCAGTGCTAGGGGACTAGCGGGGGCGGATACGCAGTATTTT. Translated, it gives CSARGLAGADTQYF. The chain carries TRBV20-1 and TRBJ2-3; 14 bases map to TRBD2. V was pared by 3 bases and J by 6 bases, with 2 bases of the junction left unmatched. The CDR3 runs 14 residues. CDR1 and CDR2 from the germline V gene are DFQATT and SNEGSKA (reference sequence).

The V and J genes are TRBV10-3 and TRBJ2-7; no definite D call. This CDR3 is 13 amino acids long. V gave up 3 bases and J gave up 4 bases, with 10 bases separating them. Germline V CDR1 and CDR2: ENHRY, SYGVKD. This CDR3 reads CAISDTYDYEQYF. The CDR3, as DNA: TGTGCCATCAGTGACACTTACGATTACGAGCAGTACTTC.

Ten or more counts support this clonotype. The chain carries TRBV4-3 and TRBJ2-5; no firm D call. The CDR3 length is 14 residues. The V and J ends lost 4 bases and 0 bases respectively, with 9 bases between them. CDR1 and CDR2 (germline): LGHNA, YSLEER. CDR3 region: CASSPFTYQETQYF. The CDR3, as DNA: TGCGCCAGCAGCCCGTTTACGTACCAAGAGACCCAGTACTTC.

This clonotype was seen a few times. The CDR3 is CAISSGTPYQETQYF. CDR3 in DNA: TGTGCCATCAGTAGCGGGACCCCGTACCAAGAGACCCAGTACTTC. This chain links TRBV10-3 with TRBJ2-5; 7 bases match TRBD2. The CDR3 runs 15 residues. The junction had 6 bases not matched to a gene; V was cut back by 5 bases and J by 0 bases. The germline gives CDR1 ENHRY, CDR2 SYGVKD.

The chain carries TRBV30 and TRBJ2-1, with D uncertain. V was clipped by 3 bases and J by 5 bases, with 5 bases between them. This CDR3 region has 11 residues. Germline-derived CDR1 and CDR2 are GTSNPN and SVGIG (reference sequence). In DNA form, the CDR3 reads TGTGCCTGGAGGGACGACAATGAGCAGTTCTTC. Its translation is CAWRDDNEQFF.

This chain links TRBV6-5 with TRBJ2-3, with D maybe TRBD2 (7 bases). Trimming took 7 bases from V and 4 from J, leaving 15 bases between them. Germline loops: CDR1 MNHEY, CDR2 SVGAGI. The CDR3 has 14 amino acids. The CDR3 protein is CASTEGGRPDTQYF. The DNA for the CDR3 is TGTGCCAGCACTGAGGGGGGGAGGCCAGATACGCAGTATTTT.

This clonotype came up a few times. This rearrangement joins TRBV7-3 to TRBJ2-3; D gene uncertain. CDR1 SGHTA and CDR2 FQGTGA come from the germline V gene. The CDR3 runs to 14 residues. With 1 base removed from V and 3 bases from J, the gap between germline ends came to 8 bases. The CDR3 DNA is TGTGCCAGCAGCTTAAGTGCCAGAACAGATACGCAGTATTTT. This translates into CASSLSARTDTQYF. Using reference TRBV7-3 and TRBJ2-3 for the parts outside the CDR3, the full variable domain is GAGVSQTPSNKVTEKGKYVELRCDPISGHTALYWYRQSLGQGPEFLIYFQGTGAADDSGLPNDRFFAVRPEGSVSTLKIQRTERGDSAVYLCASSLSARTDTQYFGPGTRLTVL.

This clonotype was detected only a few times. The genes are TRBV29-1 and TRBJ1-1; 9 bases agree with TRBD1. The CDR3 consists of 12 residues. CDR1 is SQVTM and CDR2 is ANQGSEA in the germline V gene. V gave up 7 bases and J gave up 3 bases; unmatched junction bases: 3. The CDR3 DNA sequence: TGCAGCGCTGACAGGGGGTACACTGAAGCTTTCTTT. This sequence encodes CSADRGYTEAFF.

Ten or more counts support this clonotype. The chain is built from TRBV6-2 or TRBV6-3 and TRBJ2-1, with 9 bases aligning to TRBD2. The junction had 10 bases not matched to a gene; V was cut back by 7 bases and J by 6 bases. The CDR3 runs 15 residues. Germline CDR1 MNHEY, CDR2 SVGEGT. CDR3 sequence: CASNEPGLATNEQFF. Written as DNA, the CDR3 is TGTGCCAGCAACGAGCCGGGACTAGCTACCAATGAGCAGTTCTTC.

This clonotype was counted many times. This chain connects TRBV5-1 to TRBJ1-2; D perhaps matches TRBD1 (5 bases). This CDR3 comprises 15 residues. V lost 5 bases to trimming and J lost 3 bases, with 17 bases between them. Per germline, CDR1 SGHRS and CDR2 YFSETQ. CDR3 loop: CASRPEAGIDYGYTF. The CDR3 region has the DNA TGCGCCAGCAGACCGGAAGCAGGGATCGACTATGGCTACACCTTC.

This clonotype showed up just a few times. The chain carries TRBV5-8 and TRBJ2-3; perhaps D is TRBD1 or TRBD2 (5 bases each). Germline lookup yields CDR1 SGHTS and CDR2 YDEGEE. V dropped 4 bases and J dropped 1 base, with 16 bases sitting between them. CDR3 length: 16 amino acids. Here the CDR3 reads CASSRGSRDRTDTQYF. The CDR3 DNA reads TGTGCCAGCAGCCGAGGATCCAGGGACCGCACAGATACGCAGTATTTT.

The V call is TRBV12-3 or TRBV12-4, the J call TRBJ2-1; 8 bases map to TRBD1. Trimming removed 5 bases from V and 6 bases from J; junction bases left unmatched: 6. The CDR3 loop spans 14 amino acids. The CDR3 spells CASSLGQATNEQFF. The CDR3, as DNA: TGTGCCAGCAGTCTGGGACAGGCGACCAATGAGCAGTTCTTC.

In its sample, this clonotype was seen a few times. This chain uses TRBV5-1 with TRBJ2-5; D perhaps matches TRBD2 (5 bases). Trimming took 5 bases from V and 2 from J, leaving 13 bases between them. This CDR3 is 14 amino acids long. Germline V lookup: CDR1 SGHRS, CDR2 YFSETQ. As DNA, the CDR3 is TGCGCCAGCAGGAGGGAAGGGAAACAAGAGACCCAGTACTTC. Translated: CASRREGKQETQYF. The full variable domain, in which reference TRBV5-1 and TRBJ2-5 provide the parts outside the CDR3, is KAGVTQTPRYLIKTRGQQVTLSCSPISGHRSVSWYQQTPGQGLQFLFEYFSETQRNKGNFPGRFSGRQFSNSRSEMNVSTLELGDSALYLCASRREGKQETQYFGPGTRLLVL.